What follows are 28 T cell receptor beta chains derived from one specimen sequenced in a study of CD8+CD57+ T cells in acquired aplastic anemia. The use of genomic DNA as template underpinned the TCR beta VDJ and CDR3 profiling. TCRdb reprocessed the reads via MiXCR and lists one record per CDR3 protein. Counted here are about 190,000 distinct CDR3 sequences, under 55% occurring once; the ten biggest clones make up approximately 9.7%. By flow cytometry, patients selected for sequencing had shown an expansion of CD8+CD57+ cells. Sequenced sample: sorted CD4+, CD8+, or CD8+CD57+ T cells (not recorded which) from PBMCs. All receptors derive from a human donor with aplastic anemia.

The genes are TRBV7-2 and TRBJ2-1; 7 bases are a match to TRBD2. V lost 7 bases and J lost 7; bases outside the gene matches: 1. Germline assignment: CDR1 SGHTA and CDR2 FQGNSA. CDR3 length: 11 amino acids. The CDR3 reads CASKLANEQFF. The CDR3 DNA reads TGTGCCAGCAAACTAGCGAATGAGCAGTTCTTC. The full variable domain, rest sourced from reference TRBV7-2 and TRBJ2-1, is GAGVSQSPSNKVTEKGKDVELRCDPISGHTALYWYRQSLGQGLEFLIYFQGNSAPDKSGLPSDRFSAERTGGSVSTLTIQRTQQEDSAVYLCASKLANEQFFGPGTRLTVL.

This clonotype was seen a few times. A read error is possible here, since a much larger clone lies one base away. The V and J genes are TRBV6-5 and TRBJ2-7; TRBD1 matches at 9 bases. CDR3 size: 14 residues. Germline loops: CDR1 MNHEY, CDR2 SVGAGI. The V and J ends lost 2 bases and 3 bases, in that order; junction bases with no gene match: 2. In DNA, the CDR3 is TGTGCCAGCAGTTACGGGACAGGGATCTACGAGCAGTACTTC. Translation: CASSYGTGIYEQYF.

This clonotype was observed a single time. The J gene is TRBJ1-1, the V gene TRBV10-3; 7 nucleotides line up with TRBD1. Germline V gene lookup returns CDR1 ENHRY and CDR2 SYGVKD. With 6 bases clipped from V and 6 bases from J, the junction kept 7 bases outside the gene matches. CDR3 size: 13 residues. CDR3 amino acids: CAISRGQYAEAFF. The DNA of the CDR3 is TGTGCCATCAGCCGGGGACAGTACGCTGAAGCTTTCTTT.

This clonotype was observed many times. The chain joins TRBV11-2 to TRBJ2-1, with D perhaps being TRBD1 or TRBD2 (7 bases each). V was clipped by 5 bases and J by 5 bases, with 22 bases between them. The CDR3 contains 17 residues. Germline CDR1 SGHAT, CDR2 FQNNGV. CDR3 coding DNA: TGTGCCAGCAGCCTACTCGGGGACAGCGGGGAGAACAATGAGCAGTTCTTC. Its translation is CASSLLGDSGENNEQFF.

As to this clonotype: A much larger clone lies a single base off, so this may be a read error. As the CDR3 is not closed by the conserved phenylalanine or tryptophan, this likely results from a read error. The rearrangement joins TRBV4-3 to TRBJ2-2; no reliable D call. Trimming took 0 bases from V and 3 from J, leaving 5 bases between them. CDR3 size: 14 residues. Germline-derived CDR1 and CDR2 are LGHNA and YSLEER. The CDR3 coding sequence is TGCGCCAGCAGCCAAGATAAGCACACCGGGGAGCTGTTTTCT. Residues: CASSQDKHTGELFS.

This clonotype was observed at least ten times. V is TRBV6-5 and J is TRBJ2-7; 8 bases are a match to TRBD1. Germline lookup yields CDR1 MNHEY and CDR2 SVGAGI. The J segment lost 3 bases and the V segment lost 2 bases, leaving 3 bases of the junction unmatched. This CDR3 has 14 amino acids. CDR3 nucleotide sequence: TGTGCCAGCAGTTACGGACAGGGTTTCTACGAGCAGTACTTC. Translated, it gives CASSYGQGFYEQYF.

The chain uses TRBV7-2 and TRBJ1-2, with a tentative D call TRBD1 (5 bases). The ends were cut back, 5 bases at V and 1 base at J, with 14 bases in the middle. Germline V gives CDR1 SGHTA, CDR2 FQGNSA. CDR3 length equals 15 residues. The CDR3 sequence is CASSTRGGINYGYTF. DNA of the CDR3: TGTGCCAGCAGCACACGCGGGGGAATTAACTATGGCTACACCTTC.

The V and J genes are TRBV15 and TRBJ2-7; D may correspond to TRBD1 or TRBD2 (9 bases each). Germline V gene lookup returns CDR1 LNHNV and CDR2 YYDKDF (reference sequence). V was pared by 3 bases and J by 4 bases, with 16 bases between. CDR3 size: 15 residues. This CDR3 reads CATSSLAGQGYEQYF. DNA for the CDR3: TGTGCCACCAGCAGCCTAGCGGGACAGGGATACGAGCAGTACTTC.

CDR3: CASSIMGAKGTQYF. The CDR3 DNA sequence: TGTGCCAGTAGTATAATGGGGGCCAAGGGGACCCAGTACTTC. The V call is TRBV19, the J call TRBJ2-5; tentative D call: TRBD1 (6 bases). The CDR3 runs to 14 residues. The V gene's germline CDR1 is LNHDA and CDR2 SQIVND (reference sequence). Trimming removed 2 bases at V and 7 bases at J, with 14 bases between.

This clonotype was counted only a few times. V is TRBV24-1 and J is TRBJ1-2, with D tentatively TRBD1 (5 bases). This CDR3 comprises 13 residues. CDR1 and CDR2 (germline): KGHDR, SFDVKD. Trimming stripped 8 bases from V and 1 base from J, with 10 bases between. The CDR3 sequence: CATKGPVNYGYTF. The CDR3, as DNA: TGTGCCACCAAGGGACCCGTTAACTATGGCTACACCTTC.

This clonotype was counted many times. This rearrangement joins TRBV5-6 to TRBJ1-2; 10 bases align to TRBD1. The CDR3 sequence is 13 residues long. Trimming removed 7 bases from V and 8 bases from J; junction bases left unmatched: 8. Germline values: CDR1 SGHDT, CDR2 YYEEEE. This CDR3 is CASERGTGDGYTF. CDR3 nucleotide sequence: TGTGCCAGCGAACGAGGGACAGGGGACGGCTACACCTTC.

V is TRBV2 and J is TRBJ2-7; 9 bases agree with TRBD1. Germline trimming cut 5 bases from V and 6 bases from J; bases unmatched to any gene: 8. The CDR3 runs to 14 residues. Germline assignment: CDR1 SNHLY and CDR2 FYNNEI. CDR3 loop: CASSSSGTGSEQYF. CDR3 DNA: TGTGCCAGCAGTTCCTCCGGGACAGGGAGCGAGCAGTACTTC.

This clonotype came up many times. The rearrangement joins TRBV24-1 to TRBJ1-5, with D hard to call. V gave up 4 bases and J gave up 3 bases, with 9 bases separating them. The CDR3 runs to 14 residues. Germline CDR1 reads KGHDR; CDR2 reads SFDVKD. CDR3: CATSDFLHNQPQHF. The CDR3 region has the DNA TGTGCCACCAGTGACTTCTTGCACAATCAGCCCCAGCATTTT.

Only a few counts were recorded for this clonotype. The J gene is TRBJ2-5, the V gene TRBV15; 9 bases are a match to TRBD1. The ends lost 3 bases at V and 5 bases at J; junction bases unmatched: 7. The CDR3 totals 15 residues. Germline lookup yields CDR1 LNHNV and CDR2 YYDKDF (reference sequence). The CDR3 protein is CATSSDRGWSETQYF. The CDR3 DNA reads TGTGCCACCAGCAGTGACAGGGGGTGGAGCGAGACCCAGTACTTC.

This clonotype was seen many times. The V call is TRBV19, the J call TRBJ2-1; a possible D gene is TRBD1 (6 bases). Trimming took off 6 bases at V and 0 bases at J, with 18 bases between the two ends. The CDR3 is 17 amino acids. Germline V gene sequence: CDR1 LNHDA, CDR2 SQIVND (reference sequence). CDR3 in amino acids: CASSRGAGALSYNEQFF. Written as DNA, the CDR3 is TGTGCCAGTAGCCGAGGCGCAGGGGCTCTCTCCTACAATGAGCAGTTCTTC.

This clonotype has at least ten counts. The chain carries TRBV10-3 and TRBJ1-6; TRBD1 matches 9 bases. The CDR3 spans 15 residues. Losses at the gene ends were 4 bases for V and 7 bases for J; bases not matched to a gene: 5. From germline, CDR1 is ENHRY and CDR2 SYGVKD. The CDR3 spells CAISASGQGNSPLHF. DNA for the CDR3: TGTGCCATCAGTGCCTCGGGACAGGGAAATTCACCCCTCCACTTT.

This clonotype was detected only a few times. The chain employs TRBV18 and TRBJ2-5; 7 bases align to TRBD2. From germline, CDR1 is KGHSH and CDR2 LQKENI. V dropped 2 bases and J dropped 4; count of bases not matched to a gene: 10. CDR3 length: 16 residues. The CDR3 DNA is TGTGCCAGCTCACCAACCGGGGGGAGTAGCCGAGAGACCCAGTACTTC. Translated: CASSPTGGSSRETQYF.

The chain carries TRBV19 and TRBJ1-1; D remains unclear. The CDR3 extends over 12 amino acids. Trimming removed 3 bases from V and 7 bases from J, with 9 bases in between. From germline, CDR1 is LNHDA and CDR2 SQIVND (reference sequence). CDR3 DNA: TGTGCCAGTAGTATGGGGATAGTTGAAGCTTTCTTT. This sequence encodes CASSMGIVEAFF. The full variable domain, its missing parts supplied by reference TRBV19 and TRBJ1-1, is DGGITQSPKYLFRKEGQNVTLSCEQNLNHDAMYWYRQDPGQGLRLIYYSQIVNDFQKGDIAEGYSVSREKKESFPLTVTSAQKNPTAFYLCASSMGIVEAFFGQGTRLTVV.

This chain links TRBV7-3 with TRBJ2-7, with D possibly TRBD1 on 6 matching bases. The V end was cut by 0 bases, the J end by 1 base, with 13 bases between. The CDR3 loop spans 16 amino acids. Germline lookup yields CDR1 SGHTA and CDR2 FQGTGA. The DNA of the CDR3 is TGTGCCAGCAGCTTAACGCCCCCGGACAGTTCCTACGAGCAGTACTTC. It yields the protein CASSLTPPDSSYEQYF.

This clonotype was recorded at least ten times. DNA for the CDR3: TGCAGTGCTAGAACTAGCGGGGACTACGAGCAGTACTTC. Residues: CSARTSGDYEQYF. The chain recombines TRBV20-1 with TRBJ2-7; TRBD2 matches at 10 bases. Germline CDR1 is DFQATT and CDR2 is SNEGSKA (reference sequence). Losses at the gene ends were 2 bases for V and 3 bases for J; bases not matched to a gene: 1. The CDR3 runs 13 residues.

This clonotype showed up just once. The gene calls are TRBV2 and TRBJ2-7; D is undetermined. This CDR3 has 10 amino acids. The germline V gene encodes CDR1 SNHLY and CDR2 FYNNEI. Trimming pared 10 bases from V and 3 bases from J, leaving 7 bases between. The CDR3 DNA reads as TGTGCCAACAGAGACTACGAGCAGTACTTC. As protein: CANRDYEQYF. Full variable domain (remainder filled in from reference TRBV2 and TRBJ2-7): EPEVTQTPSHQVTQMGQEVILRCVPISNHLYFYWYRQILGQKVEFLVSFYNNEISEKSEIFDDQFSVERPDGSNFTLKIRSTKLEDSAMYFCANRDYEQYFGPGTRLTVT.

The V and J genes are TRBV10-1 and TRBJ1-1; D is uncertain. V dropped 3 bases and J dropped 6 bases, with 20 bases sitting between them. This CDR3 has 16 residues. Germline V lookup: CDR1 WNHNN, CDR2 SYGVQD (reference sequence). The CDR3 region has the DNA TGCGCCAGCAGTGATTGGGGAGGGTTAGGTACCGCTGAAGCTTTCTTT. The encoded protein is CASSDWGGLGTAEAFF.

The chain combines TRBV2 with TRBJ1-1; tentative D call: TRBD1 (6 bases). The V and J ends lost 3 bases and 8 bases respectively, with 16 bases between them. CDR1 is SNHLY, CDR2 FYNNEI, per germline. This CDR3 spans 14 amino acids. CDR3 amino acids: CASSDYREGGEAFF. The CDR3 coding sequence is TGTGCCAGCAGTGACTACAGGGAGGGCGGGGAAGCTTTCTTT.

The chain carries TRBV4-2 and TRBJ2-3; 7 nucleotides align to TRBD2. V dropped 3 bases and J dropped 4; count of bases not matched to a gene: 1. This CDR3 has 13 amino acids. CDR1 LGHNA and CDR2 YNFKEQ come from the germline V gene. Written as DNA, the CDR3 is TGTGCCAGCAGCCAGGGGAGGGCAGATACGCAGTATTTT. Amino acid sequence: CASSQGRADTQYF.

The chain recombines TRBV7-2 with TRBJ2-7, with 12 bases aligning to TRBD1. Germline assignment: CDR1 SGHTA and CDR2 FQGNSA. The CDR3 is made up of 14 amino acids. V lost 5 bases and J lost 5; bases outside the gene matches: 4. The CDR3 loop reads CASSRDRGPDEQYF. Written as DNA, the CDR3 is TGTGCCAGCAGCCGGGACAGGGGGCCGGACGAGCAGTACTTC.

This clonotype was recorded many times. The genes are TRBV6-1 and TRBJ1-2; D is ambiguous. Trimming stripped 6 bases from V and 3 bases from J, with 5 bases between. The CDR3 contains 11 residues. Germline CDR1 MNHNS, CDR2 SASEGT. The CDR3, as DNA: TGTGCCAGCAGCAAAGACTATGGCTACACCTTC. The encoded protein is CASSKDYGYTF.

The chain uses TRBV5-4 and TRBJ2-5; 10 nucleotides agree with TRBD1. V lost 7 bases and J lost 4; bases outside the gene matches: 1. Germline values: CDR1 SGHNT, CDR2 YYREEE (reference sequence). This CDR3 comprises 12 residues. Written as DNA, the CDR3 is TGTGCCAGCCGGACAGGGGGAGAGACCCAGTACTTC. Encoded protein: CASRTGGETQYF.

The V gene is TRBV12-3 or TRBV12-4, the J gene TRBJ2-1; 8 bases are a match to TRBD1. The CDR3 sequence is 16 residues long. The ends lost 5 bases at V and 1 base at J; junction bases unmatched: 7. CDR3 in amino acids: CASSPQWTGSYNEQFF. The CDR3 nucleotides are TGTGCCAGCAGTCCGCAGTGGACAGGGTCCTACAATGAGCAGTTCTTC.